This entry lists 2 T cell receptor beta chains sequenced from one sample in a study of T cell responses to AZD1222 COVID-19 vaccine. Here immunoSEQ multiplex PCR was the method, and the copy in TCRdb shows in-frame clones only, minus some. The data contain approximately 120,000 clones, roughly nine tenths of them seen just once; the ten biggest clones take up about 29%. The sample in question was peripheral blood, obtained on day 0 of AZD1222 vaccination. The receptors shown here come from an adult in good health.

This clone was recorded only once. This chain links TRBV9 with TRBJ1-3; D perhaps matches TRBD1 (5 bases). With 0 bases removed from V and 4 bases from J, the gap between germline ends came to 11 bases. The V gene's germline CDR1 is SGDLS and CDR2 YYNGEE. This CDR3 spans 15 amino acids. CDR3 amino acids: CASSVGQGEGNTIYF. DNA for the CDR3: TGTGCCAGCAGCGTAGGGCAGGGTGAGGGAAACACCATATATTTT. Based on the CDR3 plus reference TRBV9 and TRBJ1-3, the full variable domain is DSGVTQTPKHLITATGQRVTLRCSPRSGDLSVYWYQQSLDQGLQFLIQYYNGEERAKGNILERFSAQQFPDLHSELNLSSLELGDSALYFCASSVGQGEGNTIYFGEGSWLTVV.

V usage is TRBV18 and J usage is TRBJ1-2, with 7 nucleotides matching TRBD1. Trimming removed 6 bases from V and 6 bases from J; junction bases left unmatched: 7. The CDR3 contains 13 residues. Germline V gives CDR1 KGHSH, CDR2 LQKENI. The CDR3 sequence is CASSRQGGHGYTF. For the CDR3, the DNA is TGTGCCAGCTCGCGACAGGGCGGTCATGGCTACACCTTC.